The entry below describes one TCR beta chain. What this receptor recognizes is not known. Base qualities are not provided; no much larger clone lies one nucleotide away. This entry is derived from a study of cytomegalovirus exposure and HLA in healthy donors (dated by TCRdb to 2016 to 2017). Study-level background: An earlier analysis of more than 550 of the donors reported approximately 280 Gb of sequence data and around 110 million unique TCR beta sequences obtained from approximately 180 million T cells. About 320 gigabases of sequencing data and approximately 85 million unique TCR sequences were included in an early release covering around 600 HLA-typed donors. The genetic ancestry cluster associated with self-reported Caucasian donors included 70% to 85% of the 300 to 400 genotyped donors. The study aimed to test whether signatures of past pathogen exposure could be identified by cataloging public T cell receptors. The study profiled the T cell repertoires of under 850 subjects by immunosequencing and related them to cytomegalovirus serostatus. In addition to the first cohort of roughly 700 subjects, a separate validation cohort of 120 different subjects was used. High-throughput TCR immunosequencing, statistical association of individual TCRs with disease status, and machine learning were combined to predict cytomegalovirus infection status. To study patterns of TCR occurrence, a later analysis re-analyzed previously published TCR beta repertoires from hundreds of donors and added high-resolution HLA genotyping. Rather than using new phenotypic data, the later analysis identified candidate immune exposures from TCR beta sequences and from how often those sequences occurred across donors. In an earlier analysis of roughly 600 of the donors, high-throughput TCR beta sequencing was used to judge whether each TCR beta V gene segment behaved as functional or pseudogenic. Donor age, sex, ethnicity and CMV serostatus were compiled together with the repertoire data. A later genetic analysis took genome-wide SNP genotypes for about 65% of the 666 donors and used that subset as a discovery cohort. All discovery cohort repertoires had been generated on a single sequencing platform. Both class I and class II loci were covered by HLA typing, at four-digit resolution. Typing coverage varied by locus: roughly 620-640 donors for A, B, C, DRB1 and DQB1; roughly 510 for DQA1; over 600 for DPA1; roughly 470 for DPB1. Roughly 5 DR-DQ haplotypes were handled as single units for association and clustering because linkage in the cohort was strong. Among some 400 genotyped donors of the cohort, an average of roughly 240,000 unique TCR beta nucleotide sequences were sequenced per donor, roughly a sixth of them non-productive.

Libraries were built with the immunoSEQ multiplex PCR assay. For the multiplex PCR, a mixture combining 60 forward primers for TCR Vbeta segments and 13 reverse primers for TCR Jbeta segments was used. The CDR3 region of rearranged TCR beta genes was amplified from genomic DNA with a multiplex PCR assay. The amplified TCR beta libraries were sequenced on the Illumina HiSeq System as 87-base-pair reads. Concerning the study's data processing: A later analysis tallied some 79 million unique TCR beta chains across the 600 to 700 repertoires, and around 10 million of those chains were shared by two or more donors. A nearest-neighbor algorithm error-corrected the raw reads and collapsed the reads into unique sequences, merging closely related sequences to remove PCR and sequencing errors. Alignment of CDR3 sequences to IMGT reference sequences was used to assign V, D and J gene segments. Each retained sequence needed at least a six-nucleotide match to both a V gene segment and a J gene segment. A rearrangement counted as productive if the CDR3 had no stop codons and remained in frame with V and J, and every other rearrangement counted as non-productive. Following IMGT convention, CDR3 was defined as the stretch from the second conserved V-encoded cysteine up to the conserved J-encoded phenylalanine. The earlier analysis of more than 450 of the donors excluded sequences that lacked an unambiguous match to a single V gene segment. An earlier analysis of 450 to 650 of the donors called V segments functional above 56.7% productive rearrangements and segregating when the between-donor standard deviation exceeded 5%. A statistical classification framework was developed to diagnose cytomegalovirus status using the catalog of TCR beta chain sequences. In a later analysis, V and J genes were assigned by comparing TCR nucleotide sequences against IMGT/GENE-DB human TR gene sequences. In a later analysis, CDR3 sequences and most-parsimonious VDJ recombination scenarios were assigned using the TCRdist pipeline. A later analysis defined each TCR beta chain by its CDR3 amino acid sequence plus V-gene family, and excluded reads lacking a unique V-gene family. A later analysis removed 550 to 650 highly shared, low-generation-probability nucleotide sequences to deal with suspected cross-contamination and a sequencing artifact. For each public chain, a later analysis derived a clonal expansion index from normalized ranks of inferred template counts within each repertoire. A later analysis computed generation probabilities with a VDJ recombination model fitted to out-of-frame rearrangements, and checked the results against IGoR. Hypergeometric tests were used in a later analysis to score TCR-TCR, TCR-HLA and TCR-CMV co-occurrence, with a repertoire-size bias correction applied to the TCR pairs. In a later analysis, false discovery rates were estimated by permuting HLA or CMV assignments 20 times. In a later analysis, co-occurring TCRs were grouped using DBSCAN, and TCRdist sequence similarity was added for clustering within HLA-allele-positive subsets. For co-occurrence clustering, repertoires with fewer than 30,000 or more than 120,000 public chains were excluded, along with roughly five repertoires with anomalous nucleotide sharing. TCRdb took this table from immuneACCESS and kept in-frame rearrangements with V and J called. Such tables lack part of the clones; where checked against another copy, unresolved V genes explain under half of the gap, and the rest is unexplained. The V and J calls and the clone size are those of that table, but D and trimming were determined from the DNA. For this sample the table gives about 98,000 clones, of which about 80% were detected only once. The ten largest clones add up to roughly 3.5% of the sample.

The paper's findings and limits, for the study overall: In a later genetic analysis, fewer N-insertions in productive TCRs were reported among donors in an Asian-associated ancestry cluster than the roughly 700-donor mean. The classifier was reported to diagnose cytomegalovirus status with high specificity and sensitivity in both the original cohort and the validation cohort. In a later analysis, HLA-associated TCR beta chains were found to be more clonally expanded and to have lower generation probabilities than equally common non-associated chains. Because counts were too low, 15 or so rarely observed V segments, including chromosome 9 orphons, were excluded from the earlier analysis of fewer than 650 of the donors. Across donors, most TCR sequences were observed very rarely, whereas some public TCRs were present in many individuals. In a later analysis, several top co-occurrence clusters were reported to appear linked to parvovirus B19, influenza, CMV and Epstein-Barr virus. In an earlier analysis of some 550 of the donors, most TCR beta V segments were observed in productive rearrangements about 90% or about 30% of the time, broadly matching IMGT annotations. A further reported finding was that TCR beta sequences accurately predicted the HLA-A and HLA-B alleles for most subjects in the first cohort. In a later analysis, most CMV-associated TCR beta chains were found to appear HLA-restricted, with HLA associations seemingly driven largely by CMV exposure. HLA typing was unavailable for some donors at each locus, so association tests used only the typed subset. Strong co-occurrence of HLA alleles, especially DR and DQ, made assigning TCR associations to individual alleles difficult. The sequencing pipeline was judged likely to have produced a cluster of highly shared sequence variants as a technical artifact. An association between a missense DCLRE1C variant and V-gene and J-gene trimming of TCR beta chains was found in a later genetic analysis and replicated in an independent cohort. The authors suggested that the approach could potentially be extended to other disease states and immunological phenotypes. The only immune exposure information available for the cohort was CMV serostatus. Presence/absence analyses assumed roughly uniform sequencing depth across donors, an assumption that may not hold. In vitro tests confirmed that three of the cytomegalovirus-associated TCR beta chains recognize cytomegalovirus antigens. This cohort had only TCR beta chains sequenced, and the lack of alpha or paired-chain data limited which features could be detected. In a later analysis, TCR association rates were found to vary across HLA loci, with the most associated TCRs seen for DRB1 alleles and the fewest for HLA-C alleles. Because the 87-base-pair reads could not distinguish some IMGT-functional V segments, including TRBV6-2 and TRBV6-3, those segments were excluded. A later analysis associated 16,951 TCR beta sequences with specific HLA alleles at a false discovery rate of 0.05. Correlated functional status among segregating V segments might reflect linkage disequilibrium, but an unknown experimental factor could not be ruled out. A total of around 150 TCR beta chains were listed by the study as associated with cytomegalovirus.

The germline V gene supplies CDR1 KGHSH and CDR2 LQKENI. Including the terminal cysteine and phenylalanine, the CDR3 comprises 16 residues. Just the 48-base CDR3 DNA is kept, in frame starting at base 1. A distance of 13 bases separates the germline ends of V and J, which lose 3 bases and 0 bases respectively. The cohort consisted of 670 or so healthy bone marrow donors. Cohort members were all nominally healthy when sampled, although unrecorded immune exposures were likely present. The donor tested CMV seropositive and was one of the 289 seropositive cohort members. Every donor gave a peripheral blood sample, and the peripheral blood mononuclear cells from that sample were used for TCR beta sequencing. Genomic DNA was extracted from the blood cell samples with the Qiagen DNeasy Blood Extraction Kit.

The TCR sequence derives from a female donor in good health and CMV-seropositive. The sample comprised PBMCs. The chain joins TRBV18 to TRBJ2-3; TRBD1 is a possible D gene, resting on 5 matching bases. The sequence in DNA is TGTGCCAGCTCACCCAAGGGGATAGCTAGCACAGATACGCAGTATTTT. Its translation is CASSPKGIASTDTQYF. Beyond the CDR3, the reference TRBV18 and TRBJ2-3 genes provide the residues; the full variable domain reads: NAGVMQNPRHLVRRRGQEARLRCSPMKGHSHVYWYRQLPEEGLKFMVYLQKENIIDESGMPKERFSAEFPKEGPSILRIQQVVRGDSAAYFCASSPKGIASTDTQYFGPGTRLTVL.